Listed below are T cell receptor beta chains from one sample, sequenced in a study of blood T cell repertoires in COVID-19. Sequenced by immunoSEQ multiplex PCR; TCRdb stores in-frame clones only, minus some. This table has about 73,000 clones, 89% appearing once. Sequencing was performed on peripheral blood. These receptors all stem from an older man with acute or convalescent COVID-19. The CDR3 runs from the conserved cysteine through the conserved F or W. Fields, in order: J gene, CDR3 length, clone size, D gene, V gene, CDR3 DNA, CDR3 protein. D genes are given only for firm matches. Size values are once, few and many counts, or a class for expanded clones, and some rows have none.

TRBJ1-2 14 - - TRBV19 TGTGCCAGTAGTACCCCGGGGAGAAACTATGGCTACACCTTC CASSTPGRNYGYTF
TRBJ1-2 18 - TRBD1 TRBV4-1 TGCGCCAGCAGCCAAGTGACTCGACAGGGAATGTCTAACTATGGCTACACCTTC CASSQVTRQGMSNYGYTF
TRBJ1-5 15 - - TRBV6-2/TRBV6-3 TGTGCCAGCAGTTTCAACACTGGGGGGAATCAGCCCCAGCATTTT CASSFNTGGNQPQHF
TRBJ2-7 14 few TRBD2 TRBV7-9 TGTGCCAGCAGCTTAGGACTAGCGGGAGCCGAGCAGTACTTC CASSLGLAGAEQYF
TRBJ1-1 13 - TRBD1 TRBV5-1 TGCGCCAGCAGCAGTACAGGGGAGACTGAAGCTTTCTTT CASSSTGETEAFF
TRBJ1-6 12 - - TRBV30 TGTGCCTGGAGTCCTCAGAGGTCACCCCTCCACTTT CAWSPQRSPLHF
TRBJ1-3 15 - TRBD1 TRBV9 TGTGCCAGCAGCGTTGGACAGGGCGGTGGAAACACCATATATTTT CASSVGQGGGNTIYF
TRBJ1-2 16 - TRBD1 TRBV4-1 TGCGCCAGCAGCCGGTTAACAGGGGGCAGATCGCAAGGCTACACCTTC CASSRLTGGRSQGYTF
TRBJ2-7 15 - TRBD2 TRBV30 TGTGCCTGGAGTGCCGGACTAGCGGGAGGAGACGAGCAGTACTTC CAWSAGLAGGDEQYF
TRBJ1-1 14 - TRBD1 TRBV5-1 TGCGCCAGCAGCTCGGGACAGTCCCTCACTGAAGCTTTCTTT CASSSGQSLTEAFF
TRBJ1-2 15 - TRBD1 TRBV4-1 TGCGCCAGCAGCCATACAGGGGGCGAGAGCTATGGCTACACCTTC CASSHTGGESYGYTF
TRBJ1-2 14 - TRBD1 TRBV6-5 TGTGCCAGCAGTTACATCGTGGCAGGGGGGGGCTACACCTTC CASSYIVAGGGYTF
TRBJ2-2 16 - TRBD1 TRBV5-4 TGTGCCAGCAGCTTGGGGGGACAGGGAAACACCGGGGAGCTGTTTTTT CASSLGGQGNTGELFF
TRBJ1-3 15 once TRBD1 TRBV11-2 TGTGCCAGCAGCTTGGCCGACAGGGTTGGAAACACCATATATTTT CASSLADRVGNTIYF
TRBJ2-1 14 - - TRBV19 TGTGCCAGTAGTCCTTGGGACACCGCCAATGAGCAGTTCTTC CASSPWDTANEQFF
TRBJ2-1 13 - TRBD1 TRBV29-1 TGCAGCACCGGGACAGGAGACTACAATGAGCAGTTCTTC CSTGTGDYNEQFF
TRBJ2-5 16 - - TRBV7-8 TGTGCCAGCAGCCTGGGGACACCCCTCTTCGGGGAGACCCAGTACTTC CASSLGTPLFGETQYF
TRBJ1-6 18 - - TRBV7-9 TGTGCCAGCAGCTTAGAGGTGACGAGGACAGCAAATAATTCACCCCTCCACTTT CASSLEVTRTANNSPLHF
TRBJ1-2 12 few - TRBV2 TGTGCCAGCAGGATCACAGACTATGGCTACACCTTC CASRITDYGYTF
TRBJ1-1 11 - - TRBV20-1 TGCAGTGCCCATGACAGGTCTGAAGCTTTCTTT CSAHDRSEAFF
TRBJ1-2 17 once - TRBV28 TGTGCCAGCAGTTTCTTCCAGACGGGACTGACCTTCTATGGCTACACCTTC CASSFFQTGLTFYGYTF
TRBJ2-2 14 - TRBD1 TRBV7-8 TGTGCCAGCAGCTCCACAGGGGGCAACGGGGAGCTGTTTTTT CASSSTGGNGELFF
TRBJ1-3 20 - - TRBV21-1 TGTGCCAGCAGGATTCCCTGCAGGGGAATAGCTTCGATCTCTGGAAACACCATATATTTT CASRIPCRGIASISGNTIYF
TRBJ2-5 14 - - TRBV2 TGTGCCAGCAGTCCGCTAGTGACCCAAGAGACCCAGTACTTC CASSPLVTQETQYF
TRBJ1-1 15 - - TRBV6-5 TGTGCCAGCAGCCTACCTCTTCTCCGGGGAACTGAAGCTTTCTTT CASSLPLLRGTEAFF
TRBJ2-1 16 - - TRBV4-1 TGCGCCAGCAGCCAAGAAGGGACTCCCTCCTACAATGAGCAGTTCTTC CASSQEGTPSYNEQFF
TRBJ1-2 13 - - TRBV30 TGTGCCTGGAGTGGGGCGTTGGACTATGGCTACACCTTC CAWSGALDYGYTF
TRBJ1-6 15 - - TRBV5-1 TGCGCCAGCAGCTTGGCCGGGGAGGGTCGATCACCCCTCCACTTT CASSLAGEGRSPLHF
TRBJ2-2 16 - TRBD2 TRBV5-1 TGCGCCAGCAGCTTCCTAGCGGGCAGTAACACCGGGGAGCTGTTTTTT CASSFLAGSNTGELFF
TRBJ1-2 13 - TRBD1 TRBV18 TGTGCCAGCTCACCGGGACAGGGGAGGGGCTACACCTTC CASSPGQGRGYTF
TRBJ1-1 14 - - TRBV30 TGTGCCTGGAGTAAGGTACGGGGAGGGACTGAAGCTTTCTTT CAWSKVRGGTEAFF
TRBJ1-1 13 - TRBD1 TRBV2 TGTGCCAGCTCTAGACAGGGCAACACTGAAGCTTTCTTT CASSRQGNTEAFF
TRBJ1-2 15 - - TRBV18 TGTGCCAGCTCACCTTCTGTTGACACTTTCTATGGCTACACCTTC CASSPSVDTFYGYTF
TRBJ1-2 14 - - TRBV18 TGTGCCAGCTCACCCGGGACTCATGTCAATGGCTACACCTTC CASSPGTHVNGYTF
TRBJ1-2 13 - TRBD1 TRBV6-5 TGTGCCAGCAGTCCCGGGACAGGCTATGGCTACACCTTC CASSPGTGYGYTF
TRBJ2-3 15 - - TRBV24-1 TGTGCCACCAGTGACCGGACGCGGGACACAGATACGCAGTATTTT CATSDRTRDTDTQYF
TRBJ1-1 14 - TRBD1 TRBV7-3 TGTGCCAGCAGCTCCCAGGGGGGAAGCACTGAAGCTTTCTTT CASSSQGGSTEAFF
TRBJ2-5 16 once - TRBV3-1/TRBV3-2 TGTGCCAGCAGCCAAGATGGACAGAACCGCCAAGAGACCCAGTACTTC CASSQDGQNRQETQYF
TRBJ2-3 16 - - TRBV7-9 TGTGCCAGCAGCTCTACAGGGAGCGGTGTGACAGATACGCAGTATTTT CASSSTGSGVTDTQYF
TRBJ1-1 15 - - TRBV3-1/TRBV3-2 TGTGCCAGCAGCCTTCGGGTCGGGAGGAGCACTGAAGCTTTCTTT CASSLRVGRSTEAFF
TRBJ2-1 14 - - TRBV2 TGTGCCAGCACCCTCCGTAGGGGCTACAATGAGCAGTTCTTC CASTLRRGYNEQFF
TRBJ1-3 15 - TRBD1 TRBV6-5 TGTGCCTCGAGGGACAGGGGAGTAAATGGAAACACCATATATTTT CASRDRGVNGNTIYF
TRBJ1-5 14 - - TRBV18 TGTGCCAGCTCACCAGGGGCGGGGAATCAGCCCCAGCATTTT CASSPGAGNQPQHF
TRBJ2-7 14 - TRBD1 TRBV18 TGTGCCAGCTCACCGCGGACAGGGGTGAACGAGCAGTACTTC CASSPRTGVNEQYF
TRBJ2-1 15 - TRBD1 TRBV7-9 TGTGCCAGCAGAGCCGGGACAGGCCTTGACAATGAGCAGTTCTTC CASRAGTGLDNEQFF
TRBJ2-3 16 - TRBD2 TRBV5-1 TGCGCCAGCACCCGAGTAGCGGGAGGGTCTTCAGATACGCAGTATTTT CASTRVAGGSSDTQYF
TRBJ1-5 13 - - TRBV11-2 TGTGCCAGCAGCCTCGGACAGCGTCAGCCCCAGCATTTT CASSLGQRQPQHF
TRBJ2-3 11 - - TRBV12-5 TGTGCTAGTGGTTTTGTCCCTCCGCAGTATTTT CASGFVPPQYF
TRBJ2-5 16 few TRBD2 TRBV5-1 TGCGCCAGCAGCTTGGCCGCTAGCGGGGGGACGGAGACCCAGTACTTC CASSLAASGGTETQYF
TRBJ1-1 14 - TRBD1 TRBV7-9 TGTGCCAGCAGCACTCGGACAGGTAACACTGAAGCTTTCTTT CASSTRTGNTEAFF
TRBJ1-1 14 - - TRBV5-1 TGCGCCAGCAGTCCCGACACCCTGAACACTGAAGCTTTCTTT CASSPDTLNTEAFF
TRBJ1-1 12 - - TRBV11-3 TGTGCCAGCAGTTCTGCGGGGACTGAAGCTTTCTTT CASSSAGTEAFF
TRBJ1-2 12 - TRBD1 TRBV19 TGTGCCAGTAGTCCCGGACAGGTCGGCTACACCTTC CASSPGQVGYTF